Listed here is a single T cell receptor beta chain. Antigen unknown. One end of the junction fails to match germline, which may point to a read error. In the PCR, 60 Vbeta and 13 Jbeta primers were used. Libraries were prepared by immunoSEQ multiplex PCR; TCRdb keeps only in-frame clonotypes and omits some of them. The sample holds about 160,000 clones; just under 80% are singletons and the top ten take approximately 6.8%. Germline CDR1 reads SNHLY; CDR2 reads FYNNEI. The CDR3 is 16 amino acids. The data originate from a study of cytomegalovirus exposure and HLA in healthy donors. Study findings and constraints: Association of a missense DCLRE1C variant with TCR beta V- and J-gene trimming was reported in a later analysis.

The sample consisted of PBMCs. The receptor comes from a woman in her 40s in good health and CMV-seropositive. This chain uses TRBV2 with TRBJ2-6; a weak D match, TRBD1 (5 bases). CDR3 DNA: TGTGCCAGCAGCAAGGACAAAACCTCTGGGGCCAACGGCCTGACTTTC. Translating gives CASSKDKTSGANGLTF.